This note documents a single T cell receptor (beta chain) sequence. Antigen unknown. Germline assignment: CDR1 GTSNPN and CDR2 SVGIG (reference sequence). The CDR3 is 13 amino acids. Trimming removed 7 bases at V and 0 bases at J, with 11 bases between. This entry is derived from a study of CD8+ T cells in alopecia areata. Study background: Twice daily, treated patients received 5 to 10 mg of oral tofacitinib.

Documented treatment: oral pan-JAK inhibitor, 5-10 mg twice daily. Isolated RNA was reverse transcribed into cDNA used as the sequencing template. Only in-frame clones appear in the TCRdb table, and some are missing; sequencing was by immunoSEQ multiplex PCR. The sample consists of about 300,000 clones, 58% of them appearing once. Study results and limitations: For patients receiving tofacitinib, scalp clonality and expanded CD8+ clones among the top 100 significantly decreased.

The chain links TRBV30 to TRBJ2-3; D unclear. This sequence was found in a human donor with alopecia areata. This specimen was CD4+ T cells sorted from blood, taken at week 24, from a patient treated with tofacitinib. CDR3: CASREGSTDTQYF. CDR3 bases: TGTGCCTCCCGCGAAGGAAGCACAGATACGCAGTATTTT.